The following is a TCR beta chain sequence with its context. The antigen is undetermined. The data belong to a study of healthy donors' naive CD4 and CD8 T cells. The study's findings and limits: CDR3 charge plus V and J genes appeared to account for about 13% of CD4/CD8 variance. Negatively charged CDR3s marked CD8+ lineage; positively charged CDR3s marked CD4+ lineage.

Each TCR library used approximately 500 ng of total RNA and a linear amplification protocol. In the original analysis: Sequencing covered more than 60,000 rearranged alpha-chain transcripts across 5 healthy donors. TCRdb analysed the reads with MiXCR anew, one entry per CDR3 protein. In this record, the V and J calls reflect TCRdb's handling and not the investigators' own analysis. This sample carries some 190,000 distinct CDR3 sequences, around 70% of them seen once, and the ten largest clones take roughly 2.4%. The sample was naive CD4+ and CD8+ T cells sorted from blood, pooled from several donors. The sequence was obtained from a pool of human donors in good health; the sample pools cells from several healthy donors.

The CDR3 DNA reads as TGCAGCGTTGGGCGGGAGGGTGTAGGCTACACCTTC. Translated: CSVGREGVGYTF. The chain employs TRBV29-1 and TRBJ1-2; D unresolved. V gave up 4 bases and J gave up 8 bases, with 14 bases separating them. The CDR3 length is 12 residues. Per the germline V gene, CDR1 is SQVTM and CDR2 is ANQGSEA.